This T cell receptor beta chain was sequenced for a study of cytomegalovirus exposure and HLA in healthy donors. Study-wide results and caveats: Analyzed later, association rates of TCRs varied across HLA loci, with DRB1 most and HLA-C fewest.

The CDR3 is made up of 13 amino acids. In germline, CDR1 is SQVTM, CDR2 ANQGSEA. With 8 bases clipped from V and 6 bases from J, the junction kept 9 bases outside the gene matches. The study ran its PCR with 60 Vbeta and 13 Jbeta primers. TCRdb's table, derived via immunoSEQ multiplex PCR, lists solely in-frame clones and lacks some. The table lists some 140,000 clones, approximately 87% of them singletons. On this clone: Antigen specificity is unknown.

The source material was PBMCs. This TCR was sampled from a woman aged 25 to 39 in good health and CMV-seronegative. This sequence joins TRBV29-1 and TRBJ2-1; 8 nucleotides match TRBD2. Here the CDR3 DNA reads TGCAGCATAACTCCCCGGGGGGGCAATGAGCAGTTCTTC. Its protein product is CSITPRGGNEQFF.